The source of this TCR beta chain is a study of a mutant IDH1 vaccine in newly diagnosed glioma. For the study at large: Previous treatment comprised radiotherapy, temozolomide, or both, mostly both. Findings and limits, study-wide: Whatever changes occurred in top peripheral T cell clonotypes seemed unrelated to pseudoprogression.

Clones were sequenced by immunoSEQ multiplex PCR, and TCRdb holds only the in-frame ones, with some missing. The sample yields roughly 60,000 clones, 70% to 90% seen once. The V gene's germline CDR1 is LNHDA and CDR2 SQIVND (reference sequence). The CDR3 contains 18 residues. Germline trimming cut 5 bases from V and 4 bases from J; bases unmatched to any gene: 19. As to time point: week 23, last vaccination. A 20-mer mutant IDH1 peptide at 300 ug was injected subcutaneously with topical imiquimod. In regard to this clone: Antigen: not known.

The receptor was derived from a man between 25 and 39 years old with glioma. The input for sequencing was PBMCs, taken from a glioma patient whose treatment included an IDH1 peptide vaccine. V usage is TRBV19 and J usage is TRBJ1-1; TRBD1 agrees at 7 bases. Written as DNA, the CDR3 is TGTGCCAGTAGTGCTACAGGGGTGCGAAAGTTTCGTAGCACTGAAGCTTTCTTT. This gives the protein CASSATGVRKFRSTEAFF.